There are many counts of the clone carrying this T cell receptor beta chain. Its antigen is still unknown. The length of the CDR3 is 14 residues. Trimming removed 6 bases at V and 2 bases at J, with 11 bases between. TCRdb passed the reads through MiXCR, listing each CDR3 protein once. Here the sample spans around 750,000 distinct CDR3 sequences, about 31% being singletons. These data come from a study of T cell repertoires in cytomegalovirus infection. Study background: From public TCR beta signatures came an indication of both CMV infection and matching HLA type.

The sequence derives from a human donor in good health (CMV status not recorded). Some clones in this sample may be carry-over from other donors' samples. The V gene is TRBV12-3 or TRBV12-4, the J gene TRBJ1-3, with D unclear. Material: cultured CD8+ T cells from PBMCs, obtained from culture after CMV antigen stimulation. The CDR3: CASSLLGTGNTIYF. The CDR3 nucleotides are TGTGCCAGCAGCCTCTTAGGAACTGGAAACACCATATATTTT.